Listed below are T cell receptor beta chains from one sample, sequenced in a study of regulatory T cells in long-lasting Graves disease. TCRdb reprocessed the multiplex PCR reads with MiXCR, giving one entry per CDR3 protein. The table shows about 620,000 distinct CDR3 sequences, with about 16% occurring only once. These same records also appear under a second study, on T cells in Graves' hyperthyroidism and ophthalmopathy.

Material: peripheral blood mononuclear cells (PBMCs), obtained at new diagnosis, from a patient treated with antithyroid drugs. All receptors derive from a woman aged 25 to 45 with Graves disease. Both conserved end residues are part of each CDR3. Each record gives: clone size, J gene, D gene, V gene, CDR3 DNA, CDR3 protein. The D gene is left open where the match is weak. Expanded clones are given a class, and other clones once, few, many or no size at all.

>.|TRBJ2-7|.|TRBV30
TGTGCCTGGAGTTCAGGAGGGGCAGGGCGCTACGAGCAGTACTTC
CAWSSGGAGRYEQYF
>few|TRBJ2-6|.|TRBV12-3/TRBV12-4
TGTGCCAGCAGTTTCAAAGGATCTGGGGCCAACGTCCTGACTTTC
CASSFKGSGANVLTF
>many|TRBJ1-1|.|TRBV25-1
TGTGCCAGCAGTGAATTTGGCTACAGGGAAACTGAAGCTTTCTTT
CASSEFGYRETEAFF
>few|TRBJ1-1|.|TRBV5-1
TGCGCCAGCAGCACCGGGACCCTGAACACTGGAGCTTTCTTT
CASSTGTLNTGAFF
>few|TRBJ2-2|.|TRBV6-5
TGTGCCAGCAGTTCACTAGTTCCTGGGGAGCTGTTTTTT
CASSSLVPGELFF
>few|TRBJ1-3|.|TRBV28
TGTGCCAGCCTCAGCGGTAGCTCTGGAAACACCATATATTTT
CASLSGSSGNTIYF
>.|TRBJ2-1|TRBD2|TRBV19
TGTGCCAGTAGGGATAGCGGGAGCTACAATGAGCAGTTCTTC
CASRDSGSYNEQFF
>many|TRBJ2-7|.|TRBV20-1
TGCAGTGCTCGGTTTGTCGGCCCCTACGAGCAGTACTTC
CSARFVGPYEQYF
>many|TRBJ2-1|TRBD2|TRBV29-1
TGCAGCGTGATACTAGCGGGAGGGAGCAATGAGCAGTTCTTC
CSVILAGGSNEQFF
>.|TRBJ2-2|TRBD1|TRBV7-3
TGTGCTAGCAGCAACAGGGGGCCGGAGGAGCTGTTTTTT
CASSNRGPEELFF
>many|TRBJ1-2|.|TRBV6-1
TGTGCCAGCAGCTCGGTCGGGAATGGCTACACCTTC
CASSSVGNGYTF
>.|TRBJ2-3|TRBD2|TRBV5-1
TGCGCCAGCAGTCCCGGGACTACGGCCTCGGGTGATACGCAGTATTTT
CASSPGTTASGDTQYF
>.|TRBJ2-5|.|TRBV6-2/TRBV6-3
TGTGCCAGCAGTTACTCACAGGGAAGATTGGAGACCCAGTACTTC
CASSYSQGRLETQYF
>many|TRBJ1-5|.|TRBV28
TGTGCCAGCAGCCTAGGGGGGGGTAGCAATCAGCCCCAGCATTTT
CASSLGGGSNQPQHF
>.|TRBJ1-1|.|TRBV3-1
TGTGCCAGCAGCCAAGCTACAGTAGCTTTCTTT
CASSQATVAFF
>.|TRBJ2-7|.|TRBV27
TGTGCCAGCAGAATGAGCCTTTGGAGCTCCTACGAGCAGTACTTC
CASRMSLWSSYEQYF
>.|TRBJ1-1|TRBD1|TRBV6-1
TGTGCCAGCACTCAGGGGGGGGGGCTGGTTTACGGGGGTTTGGTCACTGAAGCTTTCTTT
CASTQGGGLVYGGLVTEAFF
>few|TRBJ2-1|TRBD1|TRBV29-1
TGCAGCGCGAAGACAGGGAACGAGCAGTTCTTC
CSAKTGNEQFF
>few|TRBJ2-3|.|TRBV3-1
TGTGCCAGCAGCCAGATCCCGTTTTGGATCACAGATACGCAGTATTTT
CASSQIPFWITDTQYF
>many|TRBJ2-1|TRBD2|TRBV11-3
TGTGCCAGCAGCCCGGGGAGGGGCTCCTACAATGAGCAGTTCTTC
CASSPGRGSYNEQFF
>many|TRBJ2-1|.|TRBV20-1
TGCAGTGCTAGGGTATCGTCCGGGGAGGCCTACAATGAGCAGTTCTTC
CSARVSSGEAYNEQFF
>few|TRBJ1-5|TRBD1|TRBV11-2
TGTGCCAGCAGCCAAGGGACAGCGGCCAGCGAGCCCCAGCATTTT
CASSQGTAASEPQHF
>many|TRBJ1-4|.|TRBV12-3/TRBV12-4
TGTGCCAGCAGGAGACCCGGTAATGAAAAACTGTTTTTT
CASRRPGNEKLFF
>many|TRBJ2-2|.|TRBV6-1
TGTGCCAGCAGACCCGGTTCCGGGGAGCTGTTTTTT
CASRPGSGELFF
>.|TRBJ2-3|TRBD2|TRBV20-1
TGCAGTGCTACGAAGGAGTTGACTAGCGTGGCTTTCACAGATACGCAGTATTTT
CSATKELTSVAFTDTQYF